This entry features one T cell receptor (beta chain) sequence. This clonotype has at least ten counts. The target of this receptor is not known. It has no much larger one-base neighbor in the sample; base qualities were not kept. The data derive from a study of regulatory T cells in long-lasting Graves disease (dated by TCRdb to the early 2020s). A note on the overall study: Persistent Graves' disease meant more than 5 years of antithyroid drug treatment with TSH receptor autoantibodies that stayed positive. The study took place in China and was registered as a clinical trial. Patients with persistent Graves' disease were compared with patients with newly diagnosed Graves' disease using TCR sequencing and RNA sequencing of peripheral blood. On average, persistent Graves' disease patients in the clinical cohort had been on antithyroid drugs for approximately ten years. A total of around 35 samples underwent TCR sequencing, from some 13 patients with persistent Graves' disease and roughly 20 patients with newly diagnosed Graves' disease.

The sample's time point, from its label and the paper: persistent/refractory GD, antithyroid drugs over 5 years with positive TRAb. RNA was extracted from PBMCs in TRIzol for both TCR sequencing and RNA sequencing. Graves' disease was diagnosed according to American Thyroid Association guidelines. Patients were recruited from an endocrinology department in Xi'an, China. Each patient gave around 9.2 milliliters of peripheral blood, collected in an EDTA anticoagulant tube. Ficoll Paque Plus density gradient separation was used to isolate PBMCs, and no further T cell sorting was done. RNA quality was checked with an Agilent 2100 Bioanalyzer and agarose gel, and concentration with a NanoDrop 2000. Summary of the overall study and its limitations: Only the TCR beta chain was sequenced and analyzed. The study examined only peripheral blood because the primary lesion, thyroid tissue, could not be accessed. Compared with newly diagnosed patients, patients with persistent Graves' disease had lower TCR Shannon entropy and fewer highly expanded clones, which suggests clonal expansion. The authors acknowledged the small sample size as a limitation that may reduce accuracy. Patients with persistent disease shared more public clonotypes (around 2,500) than newly diagnosed patients did (nearly 1,000).

Libraries were prepared through multiplex PCR. The sample was run on an Illumina HiSeq 4000. iRepertoire HTBI primers and Arm-PCR amplification of CDR3 regions were used to construct TCR beta libraries. Before sequencing, the PCR products underwent gel purification. In the source study's methods: Across samples, some 62 TRBV and 14 TRBJ segments were identified and used for gene usage analysis of CDR3 amino acid clonotypes. COPE and FqMerger were used to merge the filtered high-quality paired reads into contigs. Contigs were aligned with BLAST to IMGT TRBV, TRBD and TRBJ reference genes, and CDR3 was defined per IMGT. Highly expanded clones were defined as clonotypes with a frequency above 0.1%. Shannon entropy was used to measure repertoire diversity, and the Gini coefficient was used to measure V-J evenness. Clonotypes shared by more than one individual were considered public. TCRdb's own reprocessing of the public reads used fastp at Q25 and MiXCR and kept productive beta chains. Merged by CDR3 protein, the rows form single entries marked with the most common genes and DNA. V and J calls and clone size were set by TCRdb, not the authors. The sample has about half a million distinct CDR3 sequences on record, approximately 23% of them singletons. Around 14% of the sample lies in the top ten.

Material: peripheral blood mononuclear cells (PBMCs), obtained when the disease was refractory, from a patient treated with antithyroid drugs. The TCR was taken from a female donor with Graves disease.

Read as DNA, the sequence is TGTGCCAGCAGTCCGGACAGGGCAGGGTATGGCTACACCTTC. Translation gives CASSPDRAGYGYTF. The sequence joins TRBV12-3 or TRBV12-4 to TRBJ1-2; TRBD1 aligns with 8 central bases. There are 14 amino acids in the CDR3, from cysteine to phenylalanine inclusive. Only CDR3 DNA remains: 42 bases, in frame from the first base. After removal of 5 bases from V and 5 bases from J, the junction retains 7 bases not matched to a gene.